One and the same sample provided the 17 T cell receptor beta chains below, sequenced in a study of T-cell memory formation after mild COVID-19. TCRdb independently ran MiXCR on the 5' RACE reads; one entry per CDR3 protein. The table lists fewer than 250,000 distinct CDR3 sequences, 15% of them singletons. The sample consisted of PBMCs or a T cell subset sorted from them (not recorded which). Receptors were obtained from an adult woman who had mild COVID-19 (a few samples of this study predate the infection). Cell type and time point are not known.

In this sample, this clonotype turned up a few times. This chain links TRBV7-2 with TRBJ2-3; 8 nucleotides match TRBD2. Germline V gives CDR1 SGHTA, CDR2 FQGNSA. This CDR3 has 14 amino acids. With 5 bases clipped from V and 2 bases from J, the junction kept 3 bases outside the gene matches. This CDR3 is CASSMGLVTDTQYF. The CDR3 DNA reads TGTGCCAGCAGCATGGGACTAGTCACAGATACGCAGTATTTT. Combining the CDR3 with reference TRBV7-2 and TRBJ2-3 gives the whole variable domain GAGVSQSPSNKVTEKGKDVELRCDPISGHTALYWYRQSLGQGLEFLIYFQGNSAPDKSGLPSDRFSAERTGGSVSTLTIQRTQQEDSAVYLCASSMGLVTDTQYFGPGTRLTVL.

This chain connects TRBV19 to TRBJ2-7; D uncertain. Trimming took off 4 bases at V and 0 bases at J, with 10 bases between the two ends. CDR3 size: 14 residues. Germline CDR1 LNHDA, CDR2 SQIVND (reference sequence). CDR3 loop: CASSTDVFSYEQYF. The CDR3 nucleotides are TGTGCCAGTAGTACGGACGTATTCTCCTACGAGCAGTACTTC.

The chain carries TRBV12-3 or TRBV12-4 and TRBJ1-6; the D is unclear. Trimming pared 4 bases from V and 8 bases from J, leaving 3 bases between. CDR3 length equals 11 residues. Written as DNA, the CDR3 is TGTGCCAGCAGTTCCTATTCACCCCTCCACTTT. Protein: CASSSYSPLHF.

Only a few counts were recorded for this clonotype. V and J are TRBV18 and TRBJ1-5, with D possibly TRBD1 on 5 matching bases. The CDR3 has 15 amino acids. CDR1 KGHSH and CDR2 LQKENI come from the germline V gene. V was cut by 6 bases and J by 11 bases, with 23 bases left in between. The CDR3 spells CASSQGRAPGESQHF. The CDR3 DNA is TGTGCCAGCTCCCAAGGCCGGGCCCCGGGGGAGTCCCAGCATTTT. The full variable domain, with the rest looked up from reference TRBV18 and TRBJ1-5, is NAGVMQNPRHLVRRRGQEARLRCSPMKGHSHVYWYRQLPEEGLKFMVYLQKENIIDESGMPKERFSAEFPKEGPSILRIQQVVRGDSAAYFCASSQGRAPGESQHFGDGTRLSIL.

This clonotype has more than one count but fewer than ten. V usage is TRBV9 and J usage is TRBJ2-1; TRBD2 aligns across 8 bases. The CDR3 consists of 15 residues. Germline V CDR1 and CDR2: SGDLS, YYNGEE. Germline trimming cut 1 base from V and 0 bases from J; bases unmatched to any gene: 0. The CDR3 is CASSVSGSSYNEQFF. The DNA of the CDR3 is TGTGCCAGCAGCGTAAGCGGGAGCTCCTACAATGAGCAGTTCTTC.

This clonotype was seen a few times. CDR3 DNA: TGTGCCAGCAGCCAGAATGACAGGGGTCATGGCTACACCTTC. Residues: CASSQNDRGHGYTF. The V gene is TRBV3-1, the J gene TRBJ1-2; 8 bases agree with TRBD1. Germline V gene data show CDR1 as LGHDT and CDR2 as YNNKEL (reference sequence). V was clipped by 3 bases and J by 6 bases; unmatched bases: 6. The CDR3 covers 14 residues.

This clonotype was detected only a few times. This sequence joins TRBV20-1 and TRBJ1-1, with D maybe TRBD1 (5 bases). The V end lost 0 bases, the J end lost 0 bases, and 14 bases lay between the germline ends. The germline gives CDR1 DFQATT, CDR2 SNEGSKA (reference sequence). CDR3 length: 16 residues. For the CDR3, the DNA is TGCAGTGCTAGAGACGGGACGGCGGTTTTGAACACTGAAGCTTTCTTT. It yields the protein CSARDGTAVLNTEAFF.

The V gene is TRBV10-3, the J gene TRBJ2-7; TRBD2 agrees at 7 bases. The CDR3 is 15 amino acids. The junction had 12 bases not matched to a gene; V was cut back by 4 bases and J by 6 bases. Looked up from germline, CDR1 is ENHRY and CDR2 is SYGVKD. For the CDR3, the DNA is TGTGCCATCAGTGGGGGTGCTAGCGGTACCCTCGAGCAGTACTTC. Translation gives CAISGGASGTLEQYF.

The gene calls are TRBV12-3 or TRBV12-4 and TRBJ1-1, with 7 bases identical to TRBD1. V was pared by 8 bases and J by 1 base, with 4 bases of the junction left unmatched. This CDR3 is 13 amino acids long. The CDR3 DNA reads TGTGCCAGCGGTAACAGGGGGAACACTGAAGCTTTCTTT. Translation: CASGNRGNTEAFF.

In this sample, this clonotype turned up a few times. The chain has TRBV5-1 and TRBJ1-1; no firm D call. CDR1 is SGHRS, CDR2 YFSETQ, per germline. V lost 6 bases to trimming and J lost 4 bases, with 7 bases between them. The CDR3 consists of 11 residues. CDR3 protein: CASTGGTEAFF. The CDR3 coding sequence is TGCGCCAGCACAGGCGGCACTGAAGCTTTCTTT.

This clonotype occurred a few times. V is TRBV6-5 and J is TRBJ2-7; TRBD2 matches 9 bases. The CDR3 is made up of 15 amino acids. Germline values: CDR1 MNHEY, CDR2 SVGAGI. The trim removed 2 bases at V and 3 bases at J, leaving 5 bases unmatched. The CDR3 DNA follows: TGTGCCAGCAGTTACCCCAGAGCGGGGGGCTACGAGCAGTACTTC. It translates to CASSYPRAGGYEQYF.

The chain couples TRBV20-1 to TRBJ1-2; no clear D. Trimming took 1 base from V and 7 from J, leaving 13 bases between them. The germline gives CDR1 DFQATT, CDR2 SNEGSKA (reference sequence). The CDR3 has 13 amino acids. CDR3 loop: CSARGGTDVGYTF. Here the CDR3 DNA reads TGCAGTGCTAGAGGAGGCACCGACGTTGGCTACACCTTC.

This clonotype appeared a few times. The V call is TRBV7-2, the J call TRBJ2-2; a weak D match, TRBD2 (6 bases). CDR3 size: 17 residues. Per germline, CDR1 SGHTA and CDR2 FQGNSA. Between the trimmed V and J ends, which lost 1 base and 0 bases, there was a span of 12 bases. The CDR3: CASSLVGGSTNTGELFF. The CDR3 nucleotides are TGTGCCAGCAGCTTAGTTGGGGGGTCGACGAACACCGGGGAGCTGTTTTTT.

This clonotype was observed a few times. The chain uses TRBV2 and TRBJ2-3; tentative D call: TRBD1 (6 bases). V lost 5 bases and J lost 3, with 12 bases in between. The CDR3 is made up of 14 amino acids. Germline V lookup: CDR1 SNHLY, CDR2 FYNNEI. The CDR3 sequence is CASSQDSRTDTQYF. The CDR3 nucleotides are TGTGCCAGCAGTCAGGACAGCAGAACAGATACGCAGTATTTT.

The chain uses TRBV7-6 and TRBJ2-5, with 7 nucleotides matching TRBD1. The V gene's germline CDR1 is SGHVS and CDR2 FNYEAQ. This CDR3 region has 17 residues. The junction had 24 bases not matched to a gene; V was cut back by 8 bases and J by 9 bases. CDR3 nucleotide sequence: TGTGCCAGCCGTCGGACAGGTCCAGCGGTAGTTTATCAGGCCCAGTACTTC. Its protein is CASRRTGPAVVYQAQYF.

Notes on this clonotype: Possible read error: a much larger clone is one base away. The chain carries TRBV5-6 and TRBJ2-1; a possible D gene is TRBD1 (6 bases). This CDR3 comprises 15 residues. The V gene's germline CDR1 is SGHDT and CDR2 YYEEEE. CDR3 nucleotides: TGTGCCAGCAGCTTGGTCTGGGGGCGCTACAATGATCAGTTCTTC. This sequence encodes CASSLVWGRYNDQFF. The variable domain in full, completed from reference TRBV5-6 and TRBJ2-1, reads DAGVTQSPTHLIKTRGQQVTLRCSPKSGHDTVSWYQQALGQGPQFIFQYYEEEERQRGNFPDRFSGHQFPNYSSELNVNALLLGDSALYLCASSLVWGRYNDQFFGPGTRLTVL.

The chain is built from TRBV5-1 and TRBJ2-5, with a possible D match to TRBD1 (6 bases). The V end lost 9 bases, the J end lost 5 bases, and 23 bases lay between the germline ends. The CDR3 is 15 amino acids. Per germline, CDR1 SGHRS and CDR2 YFSETQ. The CDR3, as DNA: TGCGCCACCAGTAGGGCGGGCAGGGGCGAGGAGACCCAGTACTTC. Translation gives CATSRAGRGEETQYF.